This is a list of T cell receptor beta chains from one sample in a study of early T cells in non-severe SARS-CoV-2 infection. Each CDR3 protein is one row after TCRdb ran MiXCR on the 5' RACE reads. The repertoire holds approximately 26,000 distinct CDR3 sequences, with roughly 4.5% as singletons. The sample taken for sequencing was whole blood. All receptors derive from an adult who was a healthcare worker with PCR-confirmed SARS-CoV-2 infection or an uninfected control (not recorded which). Both conserved end residues are part of each CDR3. A D gene is named only where the DNA matches it firmly. Rows may omit the clone size; those that give it use once, few, many or a size class.

d_gene: .
v_gene: TRBV19
j_gene: TRBJ2-1
abundance: many
CDR3nt: TGTGCCAGTAAGCGGGCGGCAGGGTCATTAAATGAGCAGTTCTTC
CDR3aa: CASKRAAGSLNEQFF

d_gene: .
v_gene: TRBV4-3
j_gene: TRBJ2-7
abundance: many
CDR3nt: TGCGCCAGCAGCCAAGACGGAGGGACCTCCTACGAGCAGTACTTC
CDR3aa: CASSQDGGTSYEQYF

d_gene: TRBD2
v_gene: TRBV6-6
j_gene: TRBJ2-7
abundance: many
CDR3nt: TGTGCCAGCAGTTACTCTGTGACTAGCGGACTCTACGAGCAGTACTTC
CDR3aa: CASSYSVTSGLYEQYF

d_gene: .
v_gene: TRBV19
j_gene: TRBJ2-5
abundance: many
CDR3nt: TGTGCCAGTTCGAGTCTCGTAGATGTAGGGACCCAGTACTTC
CDR3aa: CASSSLVDVGTQYF

d_gene: .
v_gene: TRBV5-1
j_gene: TRBJ1-2
abundance: many
CDR3nt: TGCGCCAGCAGCCCCATGGACTATGGCTACACCTTC
CDR3aa: CASSPMDYGYTF

d_gene: TRBD2
v_gene: TRBV20-1
j_gene: TRBJ2-5
abundance: many
CDR3nt: TGCAGTGCTAGAGATAAGCGGGAGAGAGACAGTAAACTAGAGACCCAGTACTTC
CDR3aa: CSARDKRERDSKLETQYF

d_gene: .
v_gene: TRBV18
j_gene: TRBJ1-1
abundance: many
CDR3nt: TGTGCCAGCTCCCCCGGAGCGACTGAAGCTTTCTTT
CDR3aa: CASSPGATEAFF

d_gene: .
v_gene: TRBV7-6
j_gene: TRBJ2-3
abundance: few
CDR3nt: TGTGCCAGCAGCCCTTCTGGGGCTAGTAGTCACACAGATACGCAGTATTTT
CDR3aa: CASSPSGASSHTDTQYF

d_gene: .
v_gene: TRBV29-1
j_gene: TRBJ2-5
abundance: many
CDR3nt: TGCAGCGTTGACGACATGGCTAGTGGAGAGACCCAGTACTTC
CDR3aa: CSVDDMASGETQYF

d_gene: .
v_gene: TRBV6-4
j_gene: TRBJ2-2
abundance: .
CDR3nt: TGTGCCAGCACCGGGACCCCGGGGACCGGGGAGCTGTTTTTT
CDR3aa: CASTGTPGTGELFF

d_gene: .
v_gene: TRBV25-1
j_gene: TRBJ1-1
abundance: many
CDR3nt: TGTGCCAGCAGTGCTTCGGGGGCCCCCGGGTCTTTCTTT
CDR3aa: CASSASGAPGSFF

d_gene: TRBD2
v_gene: TRBV5-5
j_gene: TRBJ2-3
abundance: many
CDR3nt: TGTGCCAGCAGCTCTATCGGCGGGAGAACAGATACGCAGTATTTT
CDR3aa: CASSSIGGRTDTQYF

d_gene: TRBD2
v_gene: TRBV28
j_gene: TRBJ2-3
abundance: few
CDR3nt: TGTGCCAGCAGACCCCAGACTAGCCGCACAGATACGCAGTATTTT
CDR3aa: CASRPQTSRTDTQYF

d_gene: TRBD1
v_gene: TRBV7-7
j_gene: TRBJ2-7
abundance: few
CDR3nt: TGTGCTAGCAGCCCTCCGGGACAGAGCTACGAGCAGTACTTC
CDR3aa: CASSPPGQSYEQYF

d_gene: .
v_gene: TRBV20-1
j_gene: TRBJ2-7
abundance: many
CDR3nt: TGCAGTGCTAGGAGGGGGGACCCCTCCTACGAGCAGTACTTC
CDR3aa: CSARRGDPSYEQYF

d_gene: .
v_gene: TRBV24-1
j_gene: TRBJ2-3
abundance: .
CDR3nt: TGTGCCACCAGTGATTTCGGGGGACATGCGGATACGCAGTATTTT
CDR3aa: CATSDFGGHADTQYF

d_gene: .
v_gene: TRBV30
j_gene: TRBJ1-2
abundance: many
CDR3nt: TGTGCCTGGAGTACCTCACTGGGTGGCTACACCTTC
CDR3aa: CAWSTSLGGYTF

d_gene: .
v_gene: TRBV21-1
j_gene: TRBJ1-5
abundance: many
CDR3nt: TGTGCCAGCAGCCAAGCCACTGATCAGCCCCAGCATTTT
CDR3aa: CASSQATDQPQHF

d_gene: TRBD1
v_gene: TRBV6-5
j_gene: TRBJ1-4
abundance: many
CDR3nt: TGTGCCAGCAGTCAGGGGGACAGGGGGCTGAAACTGTTTTTT
CDR3aa: CASSQGDRGLKLFF

d_gene: .
v_gene: TRBV10-3
j_gene: TRBJ1-6
abundance: many
CDR3nt: TGTGCCATCAGTATAACAGGTGACCGTAATTCACCCCTCCACTTT
CDR3aa: CAISITGDRNSPLHF

d_gene: .
v_gene: TRBV6-5
j_gene: TRBJ1-4
abundance: many
CDR3nt: TGTGCCAGCAGCCCGGACAGTTGGAATGAAAAACTGTTTTTT
CDR3aa: CASSPDSWNEKLFF

d_gene: .
v_gene: TRBV4-2
j_gene: TRBJ1-2
abundance: many
CDR3nt: TGTGCCAGCAGCCAAGTAGGCGGGACACTGATGGAAGGCTACACCTTC
CDR3aa: CASSQVGGTLMEGYTF

d_gene: .
v_gene: TRBV29-1
j_gene: TRBJ1-1
abundance: .
CDR3nt: TGCAGCGTTGAAGTAAAGGGGAACACTGAAGCTTTCTTT
CDR3aa: CSVEVKGNTEAFF

d_gene: .
v_gene: TRBV20-1
j_gene: TRBJ1-4
abundance: many
CDR3nt: TGCAGTGCTAGAGCAGGGTCCACTAATGAAAAACTGTTTTTT
CDR3aa: CSARAGSTNEKLFF

d_gene: .
v_gene: TRBV12-3/TRBV12-4
j_gene: TRBJ1-1
abundance: many
CDR3nt: TGTGCCAGCAGTTTGACCATAGGGGGAGGTACTGAAGCTTTCTTT
CDR3aa: CASSLTIGGGTEAFF

d_gene: .
v_gene: TRBV20-1
j_gene: TRBJ2-3
abundance: many
CDR3nt: TGCAGTACGGGACAAAGTTGGTCAGATACGCAGTATTTT
CDR3aa: CSTGQSWSDTQYF

d_gene: .
v_gene: TRBV29-1
j_gene: TRBJ2-5
abundance: many
CDR3nt: TGCAGCGTTGGACAGGCTAACCAAGAGACCCAGTACTTC
CDR3aa: CSVGQANQETQYF

d_gene: .
v_gene: TRBV4-3
j_gene: TRBJ2-3
abundance: many
CDR3nt: TGCGCCAGCAGCCAAGCTACAGGTTTCACAGATACGCAGTATTTT
CDR3aa: CASSQATGFTDTQYF

d_gene: TRBD2
v_gene: TRBV28
j_gene: TRBJ2-5
abundance: .
CDR3nt: TGTGCCAGCAGTTTAGTGTCTAGCGGGAGTGGAGAGACCCAGTACTTC
CDR3aa: CASSLVSSGSGETQYF

d_gene: .
v_gene: TRBV27
j_gene: TRBJ2-7
abundance: few
CDR3nt: TGTGCCAGCAGTTTTTTAGGACCAGCTAAACACGAGCAGTACTTC
CDR3aa: CASSFLGPAKHEQYF

d_gene: TRBD1
v_gene: TRBV19
j_gene: TRBJ1-2
abundance: many
CDR3nt: TGTGCCAGTAGCCTGACAGGGCCCTATGGCTACACCTTC
CDR3aa: CASSLTGPYGYTF

d_gene: .
v_gene: TRBV7-6
j_gene: TRBJ1-3
abundance: few
CDR3nt: TGTGCCAGCAGCTTAGCAAGACCGGGACACCTCATAGAAAACACCATATATTTT
CDR3aa: CASSLARPGHLIENTIYF

d_gene: .
v_gene: TRBV19
j_gene: TRBJ1-1
abundance: many
CDR3nt: TGTGCCAGCCAACGGGGGAGAACGAACACTGAAGCTTTCTTT
CDR3aa: CASQRGRTNTEAFF

d_gene: .
v_gene: TRBV3-1
j_gene: TRBJ1-6
abundance: many
CDR3nt: TGTGCCAGCAGCCAAGTGAATGGAGCTAATTCACCCCTCCACTTT
CDR3aa: CASSQVNGANSPLHF

d_gene: TRBD2
v_gene: TRBV15
j_gene: TRBJ2-1
abundance: .
CDR3nt: TGTGCCACCAGCAGAGGGTATCTAGCGGGGTACAATGAGCAGTTCTTC
CDR3aa: CATSRGYLAGYNEQFF

d_gene: TRBD2
v_gene: TRBV7-3
j_gene: TRBJ2-1
abundance: few
CDR3nt: TGTGCCAGCAGCTTTTCTACTAGCGCATACAATGAGCAGTTCTTC
CDR3aa: CASSFSTSAYNEQFF

d_gene: TRBD1
v_gene: TRBV7-3
j_gene: TRBJ2-2
abundance: many
CDR3nt: TGTGCCAGCAGCCCTGGGGGGACAGGGAACGCCGGGGAGCTGTTTTTT
CDR3aa: CASSPGGTGNAGELFF